This T cell receptor beta chain came from a study of blood T cell repertoires in COVID-19. Clones were read by immunoSEQ multiplex PCR, and TCRdb kept only the in-frame ones, dropping some. The data show about 120,000 clones, with around 77% seen just once and 7.9% held by the top ten. The CDR3 is made up of 14 amino acids. Deletions cut 0 bases from V and 1 base from J, with 9 bases between. Germline loops: CDR1 SQVTM, CDR2 ANQGSEA. This chain joins TRBV29-1 and TRBJ1-1; D is unresolved. The sample consisted of peripheral blood. This TCR came from a human donor in a cohort sampled during active COVID-19. This CDR3 reads CSVEDRLRNTEAFF. The CDR3 bases are TGCAGCGTTGAAGATAGACTGAGGAACACTGAAGCTTTCTTT.